This T cell receptor (beta chain) was recovered during a study of cytomegalovirus exposure and HLA in healthy donors. As concerns this clone: Its specificity is not known.

Overall study findings and caveats: A missense DCLRE1C variant was associated with V- and J-gene trimming of TCR beta chains in a later analysis, and an independent cohort replicated the association. In an earlier analysis, about 90% or about 30%: the productive usage of most TCR beta V segments.

It was with 60 Vbeta and 13 Jbeta primers that the PCR ran. This table comes from immunoSEQ multiplex PCR, and its TCRdb copy is limited to in-frame clones, with some not included. The sample lists roughly 140,000 clones, approximately 68% occurring once. The germline V gene has CDR1 LNHDA and CDR2 SQIVND (reference sequence). Trimming took off 10 bases at V and 0 bases at J, with 10 bases between the two ends. The CDR3 extends over 13 amino acids. Source material: PBMCs. The chain recombines TRBV19 with TRBJ2-1; D is ambiguous. This TCR was sampled from a man in his 60s in good health and CMV-seronegative. In nucleotides, the CDR3 is TGTGCCACCGACAAGAGCTCCTACAATGAGCAGTTCTTC. This codes for CATDKSSYNEQFF. Supplemented by reference TRBV19 and TRBJ2-1, the full variable domain reads DGGITQSPKYLFRKEGQNVTLSCEQNLNHDAMYWYRQDPGQGLRLIYYSQIVNDFQKGDIAEGYSVSREKKESFPLTVTSAQKNPTAFYLCATDKSSYNEQFFGPGTRLTVL.